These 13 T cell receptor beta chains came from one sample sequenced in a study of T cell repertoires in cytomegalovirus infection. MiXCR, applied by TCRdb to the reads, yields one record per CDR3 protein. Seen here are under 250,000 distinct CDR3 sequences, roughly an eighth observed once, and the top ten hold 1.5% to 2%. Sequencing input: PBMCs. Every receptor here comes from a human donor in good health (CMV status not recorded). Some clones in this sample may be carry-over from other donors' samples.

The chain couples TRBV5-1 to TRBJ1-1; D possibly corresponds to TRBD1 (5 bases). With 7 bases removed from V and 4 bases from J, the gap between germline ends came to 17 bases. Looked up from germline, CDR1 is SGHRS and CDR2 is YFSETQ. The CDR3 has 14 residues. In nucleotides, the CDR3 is TGCGCCAGCCGTACAGGTGCTCCGGGCACTGAAGCTTTCTTT. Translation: CASRTGAPGTEAFF.

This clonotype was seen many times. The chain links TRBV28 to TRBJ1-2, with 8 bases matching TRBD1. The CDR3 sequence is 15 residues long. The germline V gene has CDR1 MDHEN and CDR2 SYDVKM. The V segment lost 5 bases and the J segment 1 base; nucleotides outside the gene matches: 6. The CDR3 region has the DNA TGTGCCAGCAGTGGAGACAGGGGACATAACTATGGCTACACCTTC. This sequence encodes CASSGDRGHNYGYTF.

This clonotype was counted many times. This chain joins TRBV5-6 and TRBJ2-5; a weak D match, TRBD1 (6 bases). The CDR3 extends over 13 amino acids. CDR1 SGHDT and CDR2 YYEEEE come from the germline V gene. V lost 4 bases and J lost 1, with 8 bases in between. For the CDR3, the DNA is TGTGCCAGCAGCAGGACAGCCCAAGAGACCCAGTACTTC. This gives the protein CASSRTAQETQYF.

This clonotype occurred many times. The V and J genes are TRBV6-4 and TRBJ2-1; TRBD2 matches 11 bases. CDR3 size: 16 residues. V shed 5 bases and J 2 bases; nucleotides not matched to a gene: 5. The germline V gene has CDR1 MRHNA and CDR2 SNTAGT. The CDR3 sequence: CASSPTSGEAYNEQFF. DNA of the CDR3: TGTGCCAGCAGTCCGACTAGCGGGGAAGCCTACAATGAGCAGTTCTTC.

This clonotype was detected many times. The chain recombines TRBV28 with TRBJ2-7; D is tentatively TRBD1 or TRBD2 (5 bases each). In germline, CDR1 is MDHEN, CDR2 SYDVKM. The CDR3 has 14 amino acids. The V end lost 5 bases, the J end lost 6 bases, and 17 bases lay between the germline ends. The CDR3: CASSPPGRGSEQYF. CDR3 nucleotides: TGTGCCAGCAGTCCTCCGGGACGGGGCTCCGAGCAGTACTTC.

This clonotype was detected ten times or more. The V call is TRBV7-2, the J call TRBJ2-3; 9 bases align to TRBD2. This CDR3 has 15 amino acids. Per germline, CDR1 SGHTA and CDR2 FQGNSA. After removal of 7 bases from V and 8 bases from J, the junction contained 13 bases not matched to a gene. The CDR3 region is CASNLERGVRGTQYF. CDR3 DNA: TGTGCCAGCAACCTAGAGCGGGGGGTACGTGGTACGCAGTATTTT.

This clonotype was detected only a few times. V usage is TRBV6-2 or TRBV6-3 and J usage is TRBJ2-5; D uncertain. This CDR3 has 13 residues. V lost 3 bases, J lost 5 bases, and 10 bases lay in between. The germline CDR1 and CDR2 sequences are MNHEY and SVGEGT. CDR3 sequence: CASSYSGWETQYF. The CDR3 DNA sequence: TGTGCCAGCAGTTATTCGGGCTGGGAGACCCAGTACTTC.

The CDR3 sequence is CSARGSGGQETQYF. DNA for the CDR3: TGCAGTGCCCGAGGTAGCGGGGGCCAAGAGACCCAGTACTTC. The chain couples TRBV20-1 to TRBJ2-5, with 9 bases aligning to TRBD2. Per the germline V gene, CDR1 is DFQATT and CDR2 is SNEGSKA (reference sequence). This CDR3 has 14 residues. After removal of 6 bases from V and 1 base from J, the junction contained 6 bases not matched to a gene.

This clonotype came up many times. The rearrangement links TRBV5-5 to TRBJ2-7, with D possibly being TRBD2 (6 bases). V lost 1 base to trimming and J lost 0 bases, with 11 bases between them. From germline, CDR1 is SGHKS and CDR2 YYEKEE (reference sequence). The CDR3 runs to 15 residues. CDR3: CASSLRQTSSYEQYF. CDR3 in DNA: TGTGCCAGCAGCTTGAGACAGACTAGCTCCTACGAGCAGTACTTC.

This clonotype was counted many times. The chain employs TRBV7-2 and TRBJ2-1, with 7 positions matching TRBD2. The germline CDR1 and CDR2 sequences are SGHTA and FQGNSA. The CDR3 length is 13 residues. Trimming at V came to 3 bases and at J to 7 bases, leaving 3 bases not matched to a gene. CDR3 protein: CASSFDGRNEQFF. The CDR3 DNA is TGTGCCAGCAGCTTCGACGGGAGGAATGAGCAGTTCTTC.

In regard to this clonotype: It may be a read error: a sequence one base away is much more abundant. CDR3 protein: CAISVGSSGNTIYF. The CDR3 DNA follows: TGTGCCATCAGTGTCGGTAGCTCTGGAAACACCATATATTTT. This chain uses TRBV10-3 with TRBJ1-3, with D unclear. This CDR3 region has 14 residues. The germline CDR1 and CDR2 sequences are ENHRY and SYGVKD. V was trimmed by 4 bases and J by 0 bases, leaving 7 bases between them.

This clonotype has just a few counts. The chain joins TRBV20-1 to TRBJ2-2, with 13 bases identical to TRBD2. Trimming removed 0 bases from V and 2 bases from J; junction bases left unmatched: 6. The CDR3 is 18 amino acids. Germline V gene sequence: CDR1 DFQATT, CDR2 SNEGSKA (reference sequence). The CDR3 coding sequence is TGCAGTGCTAGAGATCCTGGGACTAGCGGGACTAACACCGGGGAGCTGTTTTTT. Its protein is CSARDPGTSGTNTGELFF.

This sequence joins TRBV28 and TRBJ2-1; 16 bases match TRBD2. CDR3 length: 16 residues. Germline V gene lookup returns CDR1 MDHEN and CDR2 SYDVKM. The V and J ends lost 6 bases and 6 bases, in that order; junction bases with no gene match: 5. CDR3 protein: CASSPGLAGGLNEQFF. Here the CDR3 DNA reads TGTGCCAGCAGCCCGGGACTAGCGGGAGGGCTCAATGAGCAGTTCTTC.